This entry lists 17 T cell receptor beta chains sequenced from one sample in a study of Tregs in tolerant kidney transplant recipients (dated by TCRdb to the late 2010s). The receptor library was made with the immunoSEQ multiplex PCR assay. TCRdb mirrors the immuneACCESS table, restricted to in-frame sequences. Some clones are absent from its copies; in checked studies, under half trace to an unresolved V gene, and the reason for the others is unknown. This sample's table lists 50,000 or so clones. Roughly 0.9% of the sample is held by the ten biggest clonotypes. The sample's time point, from its label and the paper: blood sample drawn before combined kidney and bone marrow transplant. Specimen: CD4+ T cells from blood, collected before the transplant. Receptors were obtained from a human donor who received a combined kidney and bone marrow transplant.

Of note for this clone: The read ends 3 residues shy of where the CDR3 ends; the end is completed using the germline J gene. The gene calls are TRBV18 and TRBJ1-2, with 9 positions matching TRBD1. Losses at the gene ends were 3 bases for V and 4 bases for J; bases not matched to a gene: 12. Germline V lookup: CDR1 KGHSH, CDR2 LQKENI. CDR3 length: 17 amino acids. The CDR3 sequence is CASSPGTGRLASYGYTF. The sequenced CDR3 bases are TGTGCCAGCTCACCCGGGACAGGGAGACTGGCGAGCTATGGC.

Of note for this clone: The CDR3 extends 3 residues past the end of the read, so its final part is completed from the germline J gene. This chain links TRBV10-1 with TRBJ2-1; 7 bases map to TRBD2. J lost 2 bases, V lost 4 bases, and 8 bases had no gene match. The CDR3 totals 16 residues. Germline CDR1 and CDR2: WNHNN and SYGVQD (reference sequence). The CDR3: CASSVGLGLAYNEQFF. The covered CDR3 bases are TGCGCCAGCAGTGTTGGCCTTGGACTAGCCTACAATGAG.

With regard to this clone: The read comes to an end 3 residues before the CDR3 does, leaving the germline J gene to fill in the end. This chain links TRBV14 with TRBJ2-7; 9 bases align to TRBD1. The CDR3 has 17 residues. V gave up 1 base and J gave up 1 base; unmatched junction bases: 8. CDR1 SGHDN and CDR2 FVKESK come from the germline V gene. The covered CDR3 bases are TGTGCCAGCAGCCAAGCCCCCGGGACAGGGTTATCCTACGAG. Its protein product is CASSQAPGTGLSYE. The whole CDR3 region reads CASSQAPGTGLSYEQYF.

Points on this clone: The CDR3 is cut off 3 residues early in the read; its end comes from the germline J gene. The chain combines TRBV19 with TRBJ2-2; TRBD1 matches 8 bases. The CDR3 runs 16 residues. Trimming took 2 bases from V and 1 from J; bases not matched to a gene: 3. From germline, CDR1 is LNHDA and CDR2 SQIVND (reference sequence). Partial CDR3 DNA: TGTGCCAGTAGTATAAGGACAGGGATGAACACCGGGGAG. Translation: CASSIRTGMNTGE. The full CDR3 is CASSIRTGMNTGELFF.

To note about this clone: The observed sequence ends 3 residues before the CDR3 terminus, with the missing tail filled in from the germline J gene. The V and J genes are TRBV10-1 and TRBJ2-5, with D maybe TRBD2 (6 bases). Germline assignment: CDR1 WNHNN and CDR2 SYGVQD (reference sequence). The V and J ends lost 3 bases and 4 bases respectively, with 12 bases between them. The CDR3 is 14 residues long. The CDR3 reads CASSDSGVGETQYF. Partial CDR3 DNA: TGCGCCAGCAGTGACTCGGGGGTTGGAGAGACC.

Comment on this clone: The sequenced fragment ends 3 residues before the CDR3 boundary, so the rest is inferred from the germline J gene. This rearrangement joins TRBV18 to TRBJ1-3; a possible D gene is TRBD1 (6 bases). Per germline, CDR1 KGHSH and CDR2 LQKENI. There are 15 residues in the CDR3. V gave up 2 bases and J gave up 1 base, with 9 bases separating them. This CDR3 reads CASSPSRGSGNTIYF. The sequenced part of the CDR3 DNA is TGTGCCAGCTCACCAAGCAGGGGTTCTGGAAACACC.

A word on this clone: The CDR3 goes on 3 residues after the read ends, and that part is filled in from the germline J gene. The rearrangement uses TRBV7-2 and TRBJ2-2, with D maybe TRBD2 (6 bases). Germline CDR1 SGHTA, CDR2 FQGNSA. V dropped 5 bases and J dropped 7 bases, with 14 bases sitting between them. The CDR3 has 14 residues. CDR3 region: CASSRVGGIGELFF. The CDR3 bases that were read are TGTGCCAGCAGCAGGGTAGGCGGGATCGGGGAG.

To note about this clone: Read coverage stops 3 residues before the CDR3 terminus; the germline J gene supplies the remainder. The rearrangement uses TRBV20-1 and TRBJ2-4; a weak D match, TRBD1 (6 bases). Germline CDR1 reads DFQATT; CDR2 reads SNEGSKA (reference sequence). This CDR3 is built from 11 residues. This CDR3 is CSARRTAFQYF. Incomplete CDR3 DNA: TGCAGTGCTAGACGGACAGCCTTT.

Notes on this clone: The sequence runs out 3 residues before the end of the CDR3; the remainder is reconstructed from the germline J gene. The J gene is TRBJ2-3, the V gene TRBV18, with 8 bases lining up with TRBD2. J lost 1 base, V lost 0 bases, and 3 bases had no gene match. CDR1 is KGHSH, CDR2 LQKENI, per germline. The CDR3 is 16 residues long. The CDR3 DNA, read in part, is TGTGCCAGCTCACCACCCCAGCGGGGGCGCACAGATACG. Protein product: CASSPPQRGRTDT. The whole CDR3 is CASSPPQRGRTDTQYF.

Concerning this clone itself: The read stops 3 residues short of the end of the CDR3; the missing end is completed from the germline J gene. This sequence joins TRBV6-2 or TRBV6-3 and TRBJ2-6; the match to TRBD2 covers 11 bases. CDR1 MNHEY and CDR2 SVGEGT come from the germline V gene. Losses at the gene ends were 8 bases for V and 0 bases for J; bases not matched to a gene: 3. CDR3 length: 16 residues. CDR3 protein: CASAGLADSGANVLTF. The sequenced part of the CDR3 DNA is TGTGCCAGCGCGGGACTAGCGGACTCTGGGGCCAACGTC.

Note on this clone: The read terminates 3 residues before the CDR3 end, so the remaining end is supplied by the germline J gene. This rearrangement joins TRBV18 to TRBJ1-6; weak D call: TRBD1 (6 bases). Germline V gene data show CDR1 as KGHSH and CDR2 as LQKENI. V was cut by 2 bases and J by 7 bases, with 15 bases left in between. The CDR3 runs to 16 residues. Here the CDR3 reads CASSPGFDRRNSPLHF. The sequenced CDR3 bases are TGTGCCAGCTCACCAGGCTTCGACAGGAGGAATTCACCC.

Concerning this clone: The CDR3 end falls 3 residues outside the read, so it is completed with the germline J gene. The V call is TRBV10-3, the J call TRBJ2-7; tentative D call: TRBD1 (6 bases). The CDR3 spans 13 residues. Germline V CDR1 and CDR2: ENHRY, SYGVKD. Trimming left V 3 bases short and J 2 bases short, with 8 bases between. CDR3 bases read: TGTGCCATCAGTGAAAGGACAGCCTACGAG. Amino acids: CAISERTAYE. The whole CDR3 region reads CAISERTAYEQYF.

Note on this clone: From the germline J gene comes the end of the CDR3, since the read stops 3 residues before it. This chain connects TRBV19 to TRBJ2-4, with D maybe TRBD1 (6 bases). CDR3 length equals 14 residues. The germline V and J ends were trimmed by 6 bases and 0 bases, with 9 bases remaining between them. Germline CDR1 LNHDA, CDR2 SQIVND (reference sequence). The covered CDR3 bases are TGTGCCAGTAGGGACAGTCTAGCCAAAAACATT. Residues: CASRDSLAKNI. The whole CDR3 region reads CASRDSLAKNIQYF.

Comment on this clone: Read coverage stops 3 residues before the CDR3 terminus; the germline J gene supplies the remainder. The chain joins TRBV19 to TRBJ1-2, with a weak D call TRBD1 (5 bases). CDR1 is LNHDA and CDR2 is SQIVND in the germline V gene (reference sequence). The CDR3 length is 14 residues. Trimming took off 5 bases at V and 6 bases at J, with 16 bases between the two ends. This CDR3 reads CASSALGPSNGYTF. The sequenced part of the CDR3 DNA is TGTGCCAGTAGTGCCCTGGGGCCCTCGAATGGC.

On this clone: The CDR3 end lies 3 residues beyond the end of the read and is filled in from the germline J gene. The chain uses TRBV20-1 and TRBJ2-1, with D perhaps TRBD2 (5 bases). In germline, CDR1 is DFQATT, CDR2 SNEGSKA (reference sequence). Trimming stripped 0 bases from V and 7 bases from J, with 16 bases between. This CDR3 has 15 amino acids. This CDR3 is CSARDYTETGNEQFF. The sequenced part of the CDR3 DNA is TGCAGTGCTAGAGATTATACCGAGACGGGGAATGAG.

Comments on this clone: The read is 3 residues too short to cover the CDR3 end, so that end is filled in from the germline J gene. This chain connects TRBV2 to TRBJ2-6; no definite D call. V shed 4 bases and J shed 6 bases, with 7 bases lying between them. CDR3 length: 13 amino acids. Germline CDR1 SNHLY, CDR2 FYNNEI. CDR3 residues: CASSAGAANVLTF. The sequenced CDR3 bases are TGTGCCAGCAGTGCGGGTGCGGCCAACGTC.

A note on this clone: The observed sequence ends 3 residues before the CDR3 terminus, with the missing tail filled in from the germline J gene. The chain joins TRBV6-2 or TRBV6-3 to TRBJ1-6, with a tentative D call TRBD1 (5 bases). The CDR3 is 12 amino acids. Per germline, CDR1 MNHEY and CDR2 SVGEGT. V was pared by 5 bases and J by 11 bases, with 10 bases between. CDR3 bases read: TGTGCCAGCAGTACGACAGTTCCACCC. Amino acids: CASSTTVPP. In full, the CDR3 reads CASSTTVPPLHF.